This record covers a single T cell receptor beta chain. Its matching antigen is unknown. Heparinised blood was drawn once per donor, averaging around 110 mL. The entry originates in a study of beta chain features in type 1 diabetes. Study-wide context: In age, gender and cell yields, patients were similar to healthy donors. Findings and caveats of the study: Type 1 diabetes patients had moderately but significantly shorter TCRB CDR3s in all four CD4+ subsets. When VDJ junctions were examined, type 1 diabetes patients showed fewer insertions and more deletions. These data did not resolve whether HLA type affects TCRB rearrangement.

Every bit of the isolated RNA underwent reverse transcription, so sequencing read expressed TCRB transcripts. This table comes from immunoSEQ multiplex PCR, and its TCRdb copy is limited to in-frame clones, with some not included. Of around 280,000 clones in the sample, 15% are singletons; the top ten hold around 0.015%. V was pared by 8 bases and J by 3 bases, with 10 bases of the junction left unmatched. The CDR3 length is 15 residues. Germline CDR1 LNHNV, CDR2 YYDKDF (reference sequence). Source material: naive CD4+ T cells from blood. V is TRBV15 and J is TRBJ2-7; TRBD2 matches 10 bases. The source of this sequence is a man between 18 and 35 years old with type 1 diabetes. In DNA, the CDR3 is TGTGCCACCGGGCTAGCGGGGGCCGGGATCTACGAGCAGTACTTC. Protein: CATGLAGAGIYEQYF.